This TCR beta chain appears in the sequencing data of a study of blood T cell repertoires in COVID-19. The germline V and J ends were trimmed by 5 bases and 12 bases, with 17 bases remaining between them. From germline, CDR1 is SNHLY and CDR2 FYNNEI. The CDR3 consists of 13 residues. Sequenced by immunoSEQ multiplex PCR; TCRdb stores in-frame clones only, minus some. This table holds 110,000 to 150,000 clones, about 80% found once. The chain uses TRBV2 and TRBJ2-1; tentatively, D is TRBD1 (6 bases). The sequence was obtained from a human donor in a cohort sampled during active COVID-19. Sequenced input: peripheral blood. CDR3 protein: CASSQGTRSGQFF. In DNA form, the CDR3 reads TGTGCCAGCAGTCAGGGGACCAGAAGTGGGCAGTTCTTC. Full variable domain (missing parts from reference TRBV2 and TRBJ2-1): EPEVTQTPSHQVTQMGQEVILRCVPISNHLYFYWYRQILGQKVEFLVSFYNNEISEKSEIFDDQFSVERPDGSNFTLKIRSTKLEDSAMYFCASSQGTRSGQFFGPGTRLTVL.